These 27 T cell receptor beta chains were sequenced from one sample in a study of CD8+ T cells in alopecia areata. Treatment specified: oral pan-JAK inhibitor, 5-10 mg twice daily. Isolated RNA was reverse transcribed into cDNA used as the sequencing template. Data came from immunoSEQ multiplex PCR; TCRdb stores just in-frame clones and leaves some out. The sample comprises under 95,000 clones, over 70% of which are singletons, and 17% rests with the top ten. Sequences were derived from CD8+ T cells sorted from blood, sampled around week 44, from a patient treated with tofacitinib. The source of these receptors is a human donor with alopecia areata.

The chain is built from TRBV2 and TRBJ1-2; D is unclear. Trimming cost V 0 bases and J 2 bases, with 7 bases left between them. The CDR3 sequence is 14 residues long. Looked up from germline, CDR1 is SNHLY and CDR2 is FYNNEI. CDR3 DNA sequence: TGTGCCAGCAGTGAAGCTGGGGAAAACTATGGCTACACCTTC. Encoded protein: CASSEAGENYGYTF. Together with reference TRBV2 and TRBJ1-2, the CDR3 gives the full variable domain: EPEVTQTPSHQVTQMGQEVILRCVPISNHLYFYWYRQILGQKVEFLVSFYNNEISEKSEIFDDQFSVERPDGSNFTLKIRSTKLEDSAMYFCASSEAGENYGYTFGSGTRLTVV.

The chain has TRBV5-1 and TRBJ1-2; D may be TRBD1 (5 bases). V gave up 3 bases and J gave up 2 bases, with 5 bases separating them. The CDR3 has 12 amino acids. Germline V gives CDR1 SGHRS, CDR2 YFSETQ. CDR3 bases: TGCGCCAGCAGCTGGGGGAACTATGGCTACACCTTC. Encoded protein: CASSWGNYGYTF.

CDR3: CASSDSGTSYEQYF. CDR3 nucleotide sequence: TGCGCCAGCAGTGATAGCGGGACCTCCTACGAGCAGTACTTC. The chain uses TRBV10-2 and TRBJ2-7; 8 bases line up with TRBD2. The V gene's germline CDR1 is WSHSY and CDR2 SAAADI. The length of the CDR3 is 14 residues. The ends lost 3 bases at V and 0 bases at J; junction bases unmatched: 1.

This clone came up once. Likely a read error: the CDR3 ends without its conserved phenylalanine or tryptophan. CDR3 in amino acids: CASSEMPVTEAFL. Here the CDR3 DNA reads TGCGCCAGCAGCGAAATGCCGGTCACTGAAGCTTTCCTT. This chain connects TRBV4-1 to TRBJ1-1; the D is unclear. V was shortened by 5 bases and J by 4 bases, with 11 bases between the two germline ends. There are 13 residues in the CDR3. The V gene's germline CDR1 is MGHRA and CDR2 YSYEKL.

This clone has a single count. J is TRBJ1-2 and V is TRBV5-1, with D perhaps matching TRBD1 (5 bases). V was pared by 0 bases and J by 8 bases, with 17 bases between. The CDR3 length is 15 residues. Germline V gene data show CDR1 as SGHRS and CDR2 as YFSETQ. The CDR3 coding sequence is TGCGCCAGCAGCTTGGGGGGCAGGGCCCCCTCGGGCTACACCTTC. Encoded protein: CASSLGGRAPSGYTF.

The sample holds a few counts of this clone. The chain links TRBV15 to TRBJ1-1, with TRBD1 as a possible D gene (5 bases). This CDR3 spans 16 amino acids. The V gene's germline CDR1 is LNHNV and CDR2 YYDKDF (reference sequence). Trimming left V 1 base short and J 1 base short, with 13 bases between. The CDR3 DNA sequence: TGTGCCACCAGCAGAGCGCGGGGACTCCCGAACACTGAAGCTTTCTTT. Translation: CATSRARGLPNTEAFF.

This clone showed up just a few times. The chain employs TRBV29-1 and TRBJ2-7; D might be TRBD2 (7 bases). CDR1 is SQVTM and CDR2 is ANQGSEA in the germline V gene. This CDR3 has 12 residues. Trimming stripped 7 bases from V and 4 bases from J, with 14 bases between. The CDR3 is CSAGGAEYEQYF. CDR3 coding DNA: TGCAGCGCTGGGGGGGCGGAATACGAGCAGTACTTC.

V and J are TRBV7-6 and TRBJ2-7; 10 nucleotides line up with TRBD1. The CDR3 extends over 14 amino acids. V lost 4 bases, J lost 6 bases, and 6 bases stayed unmatched. Germline V CDR1 and CDR2: SGHVS, FNYEAQ. The CDR3 reads CASSYKTGGGEQYF. The CDR3 coding sequence is TGTGCCAGCAGCTACAAGACAGGGGGCGGCGAGCAGTACTTC.

CDR3 in DNA: TGTGCCAGCAGCTCCACAGGGGTTTACACTGAAGCTTTCTTT. Amino acid sequence: CASSSTGVYTEAFF. This chain connects TRBV5-6 to TRBJ1-1; TRBD1 aligns across 7 bases. V was clipped by 3 bases and J by 3 bases; unmatched bases: 5. This CDR3 is 14 amino acids long. The V gene's germline CDR1 is SGHDT and CDR2 YYEEEE.

This chain uses TRBV4-1 with TRBJ1-2; D is ambiguous. V was pared by 4 bases and J by 3 bases, with 12 bases between. The germline V gene has CDR1 MGHRA and CDR2 YSYEKL. There are 14 residues in the CDR3. The CDR3 sequence is CASSRNLGDYGYTF. In DNA, the CDR3 is TGCGCCAGCAGCCGGAACCTGGGAGACTATGGCTACACCTTC.

For the CDR3, the DNA is TGTGCCAGCAGTACCCAACCGGGACAGGTCTACGAGCAGTACTTC. Translating it yields CASSTQPGQVYEQYF. The chain has TRBV2 and TRBJ2-7, with TRBD1 matching 8 bases. The CDR3 covers 15 residues. Germline V CDR1 and CDR2: SNHLY, FYNNEI. J lost 3 bases, V lost 5 bases, and 9 bases had no gene match.

About this clone itself: Other DNA variants within this sample encode the same CDR3. The V gene is TRBV19, the J gene TRBJ2-7; 14 nucleotides match TRBD2. V lost 6 bases, J lost 2 bases, and 3 bases stayed unmatched. In germline, CDR1 is LNHDA, CDR2 SQIVND (reference sequence). The CDR3 is made up of 15 amino acids. The CDR3 nucleotides read TGTGCCAGTAGCTCGACTAGCGGGGGGGCCTACGAGCAGTACTTC. Residues: CASSSTSGGAYEQYF.

The chain has TRBV5-1 and TRBJ2-7, with D uncertain. The germline V gene has CDR1 SGHRS and CDR2 YFSETQ. V dropped 2 bases and J dropped 5 bases, with 14 bases sitting between them. This CDR3 spans 14 amino acids. CDR3: CASSFGPSPNEQYF. As DNA, the CDR3 is TGCGCCAGCAGCTTCGGACCAAGCCCTAACGAGCAGTACTTC.

The rearrangement joins TRBV29-1 to TRBJ2-1, with 7 bases that match TRBD2. CDR1 is SQVTM, CDR2 ANQGSEA, per germline. The CDR3 length is 15 residues. The V gene end was trimmed by 6 bases and the J gene end by 2 bases; junction bases not matched to a gene: 10. CDR3 sequence: CSVPWASGTYNEQFF. The CDR3 DNA reads TGCAGCGTACCGTGGGCTAGCGGAACCTACAATGAGCAGTTCTTC.

The chain employs TRBV30 and TRBJ2-5, with D unresolved. Trimming cost V 0 bases and J 2 bases, with 7 bases left between them. The CDR3 has 13 amino acids. The germline V gene encodes CDR1 GTSNPN and CDR2 SVGIG (reference sequence). The CDR3 DNA reads as TGTGCCTGGAGTGTAGGTTATCAAGAGACCCAGTACTTC. It translates to CAWSVGYQETQYF.

The chain couples TRBV19 to TRBJ2-2; D not resolved. The CDR3 loop spans 10 amino acids. Germline V lookup: CDR1 LNHDA, CDR2 SQIVND (reference sequence). Deletions cut 10 bases from V and 5 bases from J, with 5 bases between. Here the CDR3 reads CATFTGELFF. In DNA, the CDR3 is TGTGCCACCTTTACCGGGGAGCTGTTTTTT.

This sequence joins TRBV11-2 and TRBJ2-5, with 9 bases lining up with TRBD1. From germline, CDR1 is SGHAT and CDR2 FQNNGV. This CDR3 contains 14 residues. V shed 0 bases, J shed 5 bases, and the junction held 1 base outside the gene matches. CDR3 in DNA: TGTGCCAGCAGCTTAGAAGGACAGGGGGAGACCCAGTACTTC. As protein: CASSLEGQGETQYF.

As concerns this clone: This sample includes further DNA sequences coding for the same CDR3. The rearrangement links TRBV4-1 to TRBJ1-1; D perhaps matches TRBD1 (5 bases). Germline V gives CDR1 MGHRA, CDR2 YSYEKL. Trimming left V 1 base short and J 1 base short, with 7 bases between. This CDR3 has 14 residues. The CDR3 protein is CASSQVGGNTEAFF. CDR3 bases: TGCGCCAGCAGCCAAGTGGGGGGGAACACTGAAGCTTTCTTT.

The chain has TRBV15 and TRBJ2-1; TRBD2 agrees at 14 bases. Germline-derived CDR1 and CDR2 are LNHNV and YYDKDF (reference sequence). The CDR3 covers 17 residues. Unmatched junction bases numbered 9, after V lost 1 base and J lost 10 bases. CDR3 in DNA: TGTGCCACCAGCAGAGGGGAGACTAGCGGGGGGGCCGAAGAGCAGTTCTTC. Amino acids: CATSRGETSGGAEEQFF.

This clone was found a few times. This chain joins TRBV4-3 and TRBJ2-7; D is unresolved. The CDR3 is 15 amino acids. Germline CDR1 and CDR2: LGHNA and YSLEER. V dropped 2 bases and J dropped 3 bases, with 14 bases sitting between them. In nucleotides, the CDR3 is TGCGCCAGCAGCCAAAGATCGTCAGGAATCTACGAGCAGTACTTC. It is translated as CASSQRSSGIYEQYF.

The sample holds one count of this clone. V is TRBV4-3 and J is TRBJ1-1; tentatively, D is TRBD1 (5 bases). The germline V gene has CDR1 LGHNA and CDR2 YSLEER. The ends were cut back, 2 bases at V and 0 bases at J, with 13 bases in the middle. This CDR3 contains 16 residues. The CDR3 sequence is CASSQLTGGVNTEAFF. The CDR3 bases are TGCGCCAGCAGCCAACTGACCGGGGGGGTGAACACTGAAGCTTTCTTT.

The rearrangement links TRBV7-9 to TRBJ1-5; D ambiguous. The V end lost 5 bases, the J end lost 5 bases, and 16 bases lay between the germline ends. Per the germline V gene, CDR1 is SEHNR and CDR2 is FQNEAQ (reference sequence). The CDR3 loop spans 15 amino acids. For the CDR3, the DNA is TGTGCCAGCAGCCCAGAAGGTTTAGGACATCAGCCCCAGCATTTT. Translated: CASSPEGLGHQPQHF.

V is TRBV29-1 and J is TRBJ2-7, with a tentative D call TRBD1 (6 bases). The CDR3 length is 11 residues. Trimming stripped 7 bases from V and 7 bases from J, with 14 bases between. Looked up from germline, CDR1 is SQVTM and CDR2 is ANQGSEA. CDR3 DNA sequence: TGCAGCGCCATACAGGGCGGGGAGCAGTACTTC. It yields the protein CSAIQGGEQYF.

The rearrangement joins TRBV11-2 to TRBJ1-1; the D gene is possibly TRBD1 (5 bases). The CDR3 has 16 amino acids. V was trimmed by 5 bases and J by 2 bases, leaving 18 bases between them. Germline-derived CDR1 and CDR2 are SGHAT and FQNNGV. In DNA, the CDR3 is TGTGCCAGCAGCCTCTGGATCAGGGCTCAAAACACTGAAGCTTTCTTT. As protein: CASSLWIRAQNTEAFF.

The rearrangement uses TRBV6-6 and TRBJ1-1; a weak D match, TRBD1 (5 bases). V was trimmed by 5 bases and J by 0 bases, leaving 13 bases between them. This CDR3 is built from 15 residues. CDR1 MNHNY and CDR2 SVGAGI come from the germline V gene (reference sequence). The CDR3: CASSDRLGLNTEAFF. CDR3 nucleotide sequence: TGTGCCAGCAGTGACCGGTTGGGGCTGAACACTGAAGCTTTCTTT.

The chain uses TRBV4-1 and TRBJ2-1; 7 bases line up with TRBD1. The germline V gene has CDR1 MGHRA and CDR2 YSYEKL. The length of the CDR3 is 20 residues. The V segment lost 4 bases and the J segment 0 bases; nucleotides outside the gene matches: 18. CDR3 nucleotides: TGCGCCAGCAGCCCCTTAGGGACAGTTAGGGAGTTTCGCTCCTACAATGAGCAGTTCTTC. Protein: CASSPLGTVREFRSYNEQFF.

The CDR3 protein is CASSSPGQETQYF. The CDR3 nucleotides read TGTGCCAGCAGTTCCCCGGGCCAAGAGACCCAGTACTTC. This chain uses TRBV27 with TRBJ2-5; D call uncertain. With 4 bases removed from V and 1 base from J, the gap between germline ends came to 7 bases. This CDR3 has 13 amino acids. Germline V lookup: CDR1 MNHEY, CDR2 SMNVEV (reference sequence).